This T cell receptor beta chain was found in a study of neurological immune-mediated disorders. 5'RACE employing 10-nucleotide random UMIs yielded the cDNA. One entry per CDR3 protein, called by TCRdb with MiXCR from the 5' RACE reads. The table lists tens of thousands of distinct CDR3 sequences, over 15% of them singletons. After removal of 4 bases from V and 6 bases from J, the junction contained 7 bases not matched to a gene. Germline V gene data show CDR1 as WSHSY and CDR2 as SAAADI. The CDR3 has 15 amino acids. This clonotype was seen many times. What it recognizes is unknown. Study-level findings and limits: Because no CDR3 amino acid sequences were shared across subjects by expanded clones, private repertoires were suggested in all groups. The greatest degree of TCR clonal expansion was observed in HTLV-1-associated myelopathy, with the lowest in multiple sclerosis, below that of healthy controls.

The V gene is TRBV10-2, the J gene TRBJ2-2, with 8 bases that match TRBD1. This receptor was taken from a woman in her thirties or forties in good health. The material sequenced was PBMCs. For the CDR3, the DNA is TGCGCCAGCAGTGGGGGACAGGATATCCCCGGGGAGCTGTTTTTT. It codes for CASSGGQDIPGELFF.